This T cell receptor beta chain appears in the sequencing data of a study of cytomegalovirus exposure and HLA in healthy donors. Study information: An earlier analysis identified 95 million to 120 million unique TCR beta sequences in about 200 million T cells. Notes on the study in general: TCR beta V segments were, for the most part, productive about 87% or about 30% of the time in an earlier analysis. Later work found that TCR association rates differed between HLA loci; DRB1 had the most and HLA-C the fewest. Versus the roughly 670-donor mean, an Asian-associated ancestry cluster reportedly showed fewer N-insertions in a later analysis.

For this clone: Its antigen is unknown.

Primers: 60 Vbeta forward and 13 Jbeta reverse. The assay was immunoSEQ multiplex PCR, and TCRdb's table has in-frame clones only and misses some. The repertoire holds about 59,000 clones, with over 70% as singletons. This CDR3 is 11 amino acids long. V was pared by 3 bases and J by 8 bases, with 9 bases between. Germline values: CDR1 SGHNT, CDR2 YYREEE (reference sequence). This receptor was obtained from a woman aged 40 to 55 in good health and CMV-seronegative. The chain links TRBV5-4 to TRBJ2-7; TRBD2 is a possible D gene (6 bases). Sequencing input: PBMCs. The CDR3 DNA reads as TGTGCCAGCAGCTGGCGGGGACAGCAGTACTTC. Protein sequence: CASSWRGQQYF.